This T cell receptor (beta chain) was recorded in a study of blood T cell repertoires in COVID-19. Study background: There were acute and convalescent COVID-19 samples, and they came from the United States, Italy and Spain.

Trimming left V 7 bases short and J 3 bases short, with 16 bases between. Germline loops: CDR1 LGHNA, CDR2 YNFKEQ. The CDR3 runs 15 residues. Generated by immunoSEQ multiplex PCR, the TCRdb table keeps only in-frame clones and is missing some. The sample carries more than 100,000 clones, around 88% recorded once. The chain couples TRBV4-2 to TRBJ2-1, with D possibly being TRBD1 (5 bases). The sequencing input was peripheral blood. The receptor's source is a woman aged 45 to 65 with active or convalescent COVID-19. Here the CDR3 DNA reads TGTGCCAGCAAACAACAGGAAGGGGTCTACAATGAGCAGTTCTTC. The encoded protein is CASKQQEGVYNEQFF.